These T cell receptor beta chains were read from a single sample in a study of identical twins. TCRdb processed the 5' RACE reads anew with MiXCR; each CDR3 protein has one entry. Seen here are about 890,000 distinct CDR3 sequences, approximately 13% observed once, and the top ten hold 1.5% to 2%. These data were also filed under a second study, of yellow fever vaccine responses in identical twins.

Sequencing input: PBMCs. Receptors were obtained from a woman under 30 in good health. CDR3s include the opening cysteine and the closing phenylalanine or tryptophan. The order of the fields is CDR3 length, V gene, D gene, J gene, clone size, CDR3 DNA, CDR3 protein. D genes are given only for firm matches. Rows may omit the clone size; those that give it use once, few, many or a size class.

13,TRBV4-1,.,TRBJ1-5,few,TGCGCCAGCAGCCTAGGGGGGGGGAAGGCCCAGCATTTT,CASSLGGGKAQHF
15,TRBV3-1,.,TRBJ1-5,many,TGTGCCAGCAGCCAAGATGGTGGGGGAAGAACGCCCCAGCATTTT,CASSQDGGGRTPQHF
12,TRBV6-1,.,TRBJ2-1,.,TGTGCCACACGGAGCAGGAGGGATGAGCAGTTCTTC,CATRSRRDEQFF
16,TRBV12-3/TRBV12-4,.,TRBJ2-5,many,TGTGCCAGCAGTTTTCGCTCGGGCTGGTACCAAGAGACCCAGTACTTC,CASSFRSGWYQETQYF
15,TRBV12-5,.,TRBJ2-1,.,TGTGCTAGTGACTCCCCGGCAACGGAGTCCAATGAGCAGTTCTTC,CASDSPATESNEQFF
17,TRBV4-1,TRBD1,TRBJ1-1,few,TGCGCCAGCAGCCTACAACACGGGACAGGGCGGAACACTGAAGCTTTCTTT,CASSLQHGTGRNTEAFF
16,TRBV29-1,TRBD2,TRBJ2-1,many,TGCAGCGTTGTTGTGGTAGCGGGGATCTCCTACAATGAGCAGTTCTTC,CSVVVVAGISYNEQFF
14,TRBV10-3,.,TRBJ2-7,many,TGTGCCATCAGAGGGCCCGGACGGTCCTACGAGCAGTACTTC,CAIRGPGRSYEQYF
16,TRBV7-9,TRBD2,TRBJ2-5,few,TGTGCCAGCAGCTTAGCGCCTAGCGGGTATGCAGAGACCCAGTACTTC,CASSLAPSGYAETQYF
13,TRBV24-1,TRBD2,TRBJ2-1,.,TGTGCCACCACTAGCGGGACTTACAATGAGCAGTTCTTC,CATTSGTYNEQFF
11,TRBV12-3/TRBV12-4,.,TRBJ2-1,few,TGTGCCAGCAGTTGGGCGGGGGAGCAGTTCTTC,CASSWAGEQFF
15,TRBV3-1,TRBD2,TRBJ2-5,.,TGTGCCAGCAGCCCGACTAGCGGGGGGGCGGAGACCCAGTACTTC,CASSPTSGGAETQYF
15,TRBV3-1,.,TRBJ1-5,few,TGTGCCAGCAGTCCTGGACCAGGGCGCAATCAGCCCCAGCATTTT,CASSPGPGRNQPQHF
16,TRBV5-1,TRBD2,TRBJ2-3,few,TGCGCCAGCAGCTTGGCCGGCCTAGCGGGAGGAGATACGCAGTATTTT,CASSLAGLAGGDTQYF
14,TRBV19,TRBD2,TRBJ2-1,.,TGTGCCAGTACTAAAGGCGGGAGCGCCGGTGAGCAGTTCTTC,CASTKGGSAGEQFF
17,TRBV14,TRBD2,TRBJ2-1,.,TGTGCCAGCAGCCAAGACGTTGGTAGCGGGGGGATGGATGAGCAGTTCTTC,CASSQDVGSGGMDEQFF
12,TRBV12-3/TRBV12-4,.,TRBJ1-2,.,TGTGCCAGCAGTTTTGCAGTTGCTGGCTACACCTTC,CASSFAVAGYTF
17,TRBV6-5,.,TRBJ2-6,.,TGTGCCAGCAGTTCCGACCTAACAGGGACTGGGGCCAACGTCCTGACTTTC,CASSSDLTGTGANVLTF
15,TRBV27,.,TRBJ1-6,few,TGTGCCAGCAGTTTAGGTCCCGATTATAATTCACCCCTCCACTTT,CASSLGPDYNSPLHF
12,TRBV6-5,TRBD2,TRBJ2-1,.,TGTGCCAGCAGTTACACTAGCGGGAAGGAGTTCTTC,CASSYTSGKEFF
14,TRBV2,TRBD1,TRBJ2-5,.,TGTGCCAGCAAAGGACAGGGGGCTTGGGAGACCCAGTACTTC,CASKGQGAWETQYF
12,TRBV5-6,TRBD1,TRBJ2-2,few,TGTGCCAGCAACCAGGGGGATAGCTTGCTGTTTTTT,CASNQGDSLLFF
17,TRBV19,.,TRBJ1-4,few,TGTGCCAGTAGTAAGAAAGGACCCGATCTCGCTAATGAAAAACTGTTTTTT,CASSKKGPDLANEKLFF
18,TRBV4-1,.,TRBJ2-7,few,TGCGCCAGCAGCCAAGATGGGGGGCCGGGACAGTGGGCCTACGAGCAGTACTTC,CASSQDGGPGQWAYEQYF
13,TRBV6-1,.,TRBJ1-1,.,TGTGCCAGTACCACAGGGTTCGACACTGAAGCTTTCTTT,CASTTGFDTEAFF
13,TRBV2,.,TRBJ2-5,few,TGTGCCAAGCAGGTCCGGGATCAAGAGACCCAGTACTTC,CAKQVRDQETQYF
15,TRBV7-2,.,TRBJ1-1,many,TGTGCCAGCAGCCCGTGGGGGGGATCAAACACTGAAGCTTTCTTT,CASSPWGGSNTEAFF
11,TRBV29-1,.,TRBJ2-1,few,TGCAGCGTTGAATTGGACAGAGAGCAGTTCTTC,CSVELDREQFF
14,TRBV18,.,TRBJ2-1,few,TGTGCCAGCTCACCCGGACTACTTTACAATGAGCAGTTCTTC,CASSPGLLYNEQFF
11,TRBV29-1,.,TRBJ2-7,many,TGCAGCGTTGTCGTGGGTTTCGAGCAGTACTTC,CSVVVGFEQYF
17,TRBV5-1,TRBD2,TRBJ2-7,.,TGCGCCAGCAGCTTGGAGATCCGGACCGGGGGGTTGTACGAGCAGTACTTC,CASSLEIRTGGLYEQYF
15,TRBV9,TRBD2,TRBJ2-5,.,TGTGCCAGCAGCGAACAAAGCGGGAACCAAGAGACCCAGTACTTC,CASSEQSGNQETQYF
11,TRBV2,.,TRBJ2-5,.,TGTGCCAGCAGTGAAGTGCTGACCCAGTACTTC,CASSEVLTQYF
15,TRBV5-6,.,TRBJ2-7,.,TGTGCCAGCAGCTTGTTCGACGCACCCTCCTACGAGCAGTACTTC,CASSLFDAPSYEQYF
15,TRBV11-3,TRBD2,TRBJ2-1,.,TGTGCCAGCAGCTTAGCACTAGCGGAGTACAATGAGCAGTTCTTC,CASSLALAEYNEQFF
9,TRBV10-3,.,TRBJ2-2,few,TGTGCTTACACCGGGGAGCTGTTTTTT,CAYTGELFF
15,TRBV25-1,.,TRBJ1-1,few,TGTGCCAGCAGTGAACAGACAGTCATGAACACTGAAGCTTTCTTT,CASSEQTVMNTEAFF
15,TRBV6-5,TRBD1,TRBJ1-1,many,TGTGCCAGCAGTTCGACAGGGCTCTCGAACACTGAAGCTTTCTTT,CASSSTGLSNTEAFF